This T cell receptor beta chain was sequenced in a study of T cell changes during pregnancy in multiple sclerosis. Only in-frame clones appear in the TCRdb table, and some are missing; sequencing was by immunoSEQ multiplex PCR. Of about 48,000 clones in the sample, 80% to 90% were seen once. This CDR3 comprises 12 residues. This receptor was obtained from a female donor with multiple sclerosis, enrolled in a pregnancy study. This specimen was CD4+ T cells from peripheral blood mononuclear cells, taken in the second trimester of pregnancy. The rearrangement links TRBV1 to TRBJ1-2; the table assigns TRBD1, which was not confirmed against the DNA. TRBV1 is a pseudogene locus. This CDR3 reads CTSSLDPYGYTF. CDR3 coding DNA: TGCACCAGCAGCCTAGACCCATATGGCTACACCTTC.